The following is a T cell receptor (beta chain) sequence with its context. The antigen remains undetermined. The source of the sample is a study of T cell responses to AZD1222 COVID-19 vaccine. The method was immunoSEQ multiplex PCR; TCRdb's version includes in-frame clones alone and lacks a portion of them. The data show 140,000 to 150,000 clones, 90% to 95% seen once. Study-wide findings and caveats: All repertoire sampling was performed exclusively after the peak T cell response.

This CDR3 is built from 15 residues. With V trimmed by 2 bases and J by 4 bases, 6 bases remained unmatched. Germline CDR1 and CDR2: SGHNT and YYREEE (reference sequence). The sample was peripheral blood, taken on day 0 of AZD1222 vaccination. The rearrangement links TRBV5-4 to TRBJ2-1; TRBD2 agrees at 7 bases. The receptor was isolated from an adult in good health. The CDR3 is CASSLEGTTYNEQFF. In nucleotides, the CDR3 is TGTGCCAGCAGCTTAGAGGGGACTACATACAATGAGCAGTTCTTC.